These 16 T cell receptor beta chains were all obtained from the same sample, sequenced in a study of human T cells and chemical hapten exposure. Time point indicated: pre-sensitization, week 0. Noted treatment: therapeutic diphenylcyclopropenone sensitization with weekly scalp DPC. TCRdb analysed the RACE reads with MiXCR anew, one entry per CDR3 protein. Among about 260,000 distinct CDR3 sequences listed, 7% to 10% were seen once. The source was whole blood, collected in connection with sensitization to the hapten diphenylcyclopropenone (DPC). Receptors were obtained from a woman in her 40s with alopecia areata. Some clones in this sample may be carry-over from other donors' samples.

V and J are TRBV28 and TRBJ1-1; a possible D gene is TRBD1 (5 bases). This CDR3 region has 13 residues. Per the germline V gene, CDR1 is MDHEN and CDR2 is SYDVKM. Trimming took off 4 bases at V and 3 bases at J, with 9 bases between the two ends. This CDR3 is CASSSGFYTEAFF. CDR3 coding DNA: TGTGCCAGCAGTTCAGGGTTTTACACTGAAGCTTTCTTT.

This clonotype was found a few times. The chain combines TRBV20-1 with TRBJ1-2; perhaps TRBD1 as D (5 bases). V lost 4 bases and J lost 2, with 11 bases in between. Germline CDR1 reads DFQATT; CDR2 reads SNEGSKA (reference sequence). The CDR3 is made up of 13 amino acids. The CDR3 DNA is TGCAGTGCTAACCGACAGTTCAACTATGGCTACACCTTC. This sequence encodes CSANRQFNYGYTF.

This clonotype has only a few counts. This chain links TRBV20-1 with TRBJ2-5, with D perhaps TRBD2 (6 bases). This CDR3 comprises 11 residues. Per germline, CDR1 DFQATT and CDR2 SNEGSKA (reference sequence). CDR3 sequence reads: CRGTYQETQYF. The CDR3 DNA sequence: TGCAGGGGGACTTACCAAGAGACCCAGTACTTC.

This clonotype showed up just a few times. The rearrangement links TRBV7-6 to TRBJ2-7; D gene uncertain. This CDR3 is built from 12 residues. Deletions cut 5 bases from V and 7 bases from J, with 12 bases between. CDR1 and CDR2 (germline): SGHVS, FNYEAQ. CDR3 sequence: CASSPQPGEQYF. The CDR3 nucleotides read TGTGCCAGCAGCCCCCAGCCCGGGGAGCAGTACTTC.

In this sample, this clonotype turned up many times. J is TRBJ2-1 and V is TRBV6-2 or TRBV6-3; perhaps TRBD2 as D (6 bases). V lost 5 bases and J lost 3, with 17 bases in between. The CDR3 is 16 residues long. Looked up from germline, CDR1 is MNHEY and CDR2 is SVGEGT. CDR3 bases: TGTGCCAGCAGTATCCCACAGGCGGGAAGCTACAATGAGCAGTTCTTC. It translates to CASSIPQAGSYNEQFF.

This clonotype appeared a few times. The chain employs TRBV21-1 and TRBJ1-5. TRBV21-1 is a pseudogene segment. This CDR3 region has 12 residues. CDR3 in amino acids: CASSKGCGPQHF. The DNA for the CDR3 is TGTGCCAGCAGCAAGGGATGTGGGCCCCAGCATTTT.

This chain links TRBV10-3 with TRBJ2-4; D tentatively reads TRBD1 or TRBD2 (5 bases each). There are 14 residues in the CDR3. Trimming pared 0 bases from V and 6 bases from J, leaving 9 bases between. Looked up from germline, CDR1 is ENHRY and CDR2 is SYGVKD. The CDR3 region is CAISESGDPNIQYF. The CDR3 DNA sequence: TGTGCCATCAGTGAGTCGGGGGATCCAAACATTCAGTACTTC.

This clonotype was found a few times. The CDR3 DNA reads as TGTGCCAGCAGCCTCCGGGATAGGCAAGAGACCCAGTACTTC. Its translation is CASSLRDRQETQYF. The V call is TRBV7-2, the J call TRBJ2-5; a weak D match, TRBD2 (5 bases). The CDR3 consists of 14 residues. Germline CDR1 and CDR2: SGHTA and FQGNSA. Trimming left V 5 bases short and J 2 bases short, with 12 bases between.

This clonotype has a handful of counts. This chain connects TRBV13 to TRBJ2-7; the match to TRBD2 covers 8 bases. V was clipped by 4 bases and J by 0 bases; unmatched bases: 11. Germline V gene sequence: CDR1 PRHDT, CDR2 FYEKMQ (reference sequence). The CDR3 extends over 17 amino acids. The CDR3 DNA is TGTGCCAGCAGCTACCGGGCGGGAGGATCGCGCTCCTACGAGCAGTACTTC. Protein sequence: CASSYRAGGSRSYEQYF.

This rearrangement joins TRBV20-1 to TRBJ2-7; 12 bases match TRBD2. The germline V gene has CDR1 DFQATT and CDR2 SNEGSKA (reference sequence). V shed 5 bases, J shed 2 bases, and the junction held 4 bases outside the gene matches. The CDR3 sequence is 14 residues long. CDR3: CSAHPSGRAYEQYF. The CDR3 DNA is TGCAGTGCTCATCCTAGCGGGAGGGCCTACGAGCAGTACTTC.

The genes are TRBV18 and TRBJ2-3, with TRBD1 matching 8 bases. The CDR3 is made up of 14 amino acids. CDR1 is KGHSH, CDR2 LQKENI, per germline. With V trimmed by 4 bases and J by 2 bases, 2 bases remained unmatched. The CDR3, as DNA: TGTGCCAGCTCACGGGGACAGGACACAGATACGCAGTATTTT. As protein: CASSRGQDTDTQYF.

The V and J genes are TRBV4-1 and TRBJ2-7; D is ambiguous. The germline gives CDR1 MGHRA, CDR2 YSYEKL. This CDR3 has 12 amino acids. V was pared by 5 bases and J by 4 bases, with 9 bases between. Here the CDR3 reads CASSDDFYEQYF. The DNA for the CDR3 is TGCGCCAGCAGCGATGACTTTTACGAGCAGTACTTC.

This clonotype was detected ten times or more. The chain has TRBV27 and TRBJ2-1; D may be TRBD1 (7 bases). The germline V gene encodes CDR1 MNHEY and CDR2 SMNVEV (reference sequence). The CDR3 extends over 17 amino acids. V was cut by 4 bases and J by 4 bases, with 20 bases left in between. CDR3 residues: CASSSPSWRGRYNEQFF. The CDR3 bases are TGTGCCAGCAGTTCCCCCTCTTGGAGGGGGCGTTACAATGAGCAGTTCTTC.

The sample holds a few counts of this clonotype. The rearrangement uses TRBV28 and TRBJ2-7; D gene unclear. V was pared by 3 bases and J by 0 bases, with 9 bases between. There are 14 residues in the CDR3. Germline V CDR1 and CDR2: MDHEN, SYDVKM. The CDR3 is CASSFWSNSYEQYF. In nucleotides, the CDR3 is TGTGCCAGCAGTTTCTGGAGCAACTCCTACGAGCAGTACTTC. Based on the CDR3 plus reference TRBV28 and TRBJ2-7, the full variable domain is DVKVTQSSRYLVKRTGEKVFLECVQDMDHENMFWYRQDPGLGLRLIYFSYDVKMKEKGDIPEGYSVSREKKERFSLILESASTNQTSMYLCASSFWSNSYEQYFGPGTRLTVT.

The chain combines TRBV5-1 with TRBJ2-2; D is unresolved. Germline CDR1 and CDR2: SGHRS and YFSETQ. Trimming took off 0 bases at V and 2 bases at J, with 11 bases between the two ends. The CDR3 has 16 residues. Here the CDR3 reads CASSLGAFGNTGELFF. CDR3 bases: TGCGCCAGCAGCTTGGGTGCTTTTGGAAACACCGGGGAGCTGTTTTTT.

This clonotype was counted a few times. Here the CDR3 reads CASSWDYLAGELFF. For the CDR3, the DNA is TGTGCCAGCAGCTGGGACTACCTGGCCGGGGAGCTGTTTTTT. The chain links TRBV7-2 to TRBJ2-2, with TRBD2 identical over 7 bases. The CDR3 extends over 14 amino acids. The trim removed 4 bases at V and 6 bases at J, leaving 5 bases unmatched. Germline CDR1 reads SGHTA; CDR2 reads FQGNSA.